This T cell receptor beta chain appears in the sequencing data of a study of OX40 agonist ivuxolimab in advanced cancers. The protocol was immunoSEQ multiplex PCR, while the TCRdb copy is restricted to in-frame clones and leaves out a portion. The sample yields roughly 71,000 clones, roughly 84% seen once. With regard to this clone: Its specificity is unknown.

Overall study results and limits: Fewer expanded clones were found on average in CD4+ than in CD8+ T cells. Both CD4+ and CD8+ T cell populations in blood had undergone clonal expansion by week 6 at 0.1 to 3.0 mg/kg.

This CDR3 is built from 14 residues. Germline loops: CDR1 ENHRY, CDR2 SYGVKD. V gave up 6 bases and J gave up 1 base, with 10 bases separating them. The J gene is TRBJ1-5, the V gene TRBV10-3, with D hard to call. This clonotype was obtained from an adult with an advanced solid tumor such as melanoma, head and neck, liver or kidney cancer. This material consisted of CD4+ or CD8+ T cells sorted from blood, taken in a trial of the OX40 agonist ivuxolimab. The CDR3 loop reads CAISPSGSNQPQHF. CDR3 nucleotides: TGTGCCATCAGCCCTTCAGGCAGCAATCAGCCCCAGCATTTT.